What follows are 29 T cell receptor beta chains derived from one specimen sequenced in a study of vaccination effects on CD4 cells after COVID-19. Their target antigens are unknown. The table came from immunoSEQ multiplex PCR; TCRdb's copy has only in-frame clones and leaves some out. This sample has some 28,000 clones, with more than 55% found just once. CD4+ T cell isolation took place after 10 days of culture. The sequencing here drew on CD4+ T cells from PBMCs cultured without peptide, taken before COVID-19 vaccination. The receptors were sampled from a human donor who received a COVID-19 vaccine.

This chain uses TRBV2 with TRBJ1-1, with D possibly matching TRBD1 (5 bases). V was shortened by 3 bases and J by 5 bases, with 16 bases between the two germline ends. Per germline, CDR1 SNHLY and CDR2 FYNNEI. The CDR3 runs to 15 residues. CDR3 nucleotides: TGTGCCAGCAGTGATCTTTCGGCAGGGAGGACTGAAGCTTTCTTT. Its translation is CASSDLSAGRTEAFF.

The sample holds one count of this clone. The chain couples TRBV6-6 to TRBJ2-4; 8 bases are a match to TRBD2. With 0 bases clipped from V and 6 bases from J, the junction kept 4 bases outside the gene matches. In germline, CDR1 is MNHNY, CDR2 SVGAGI (reference sequence). There are 15 residues in the CDR3. The CDR3 here is CASSYSIGGANIQYF. As DNA, the CDR3 is TGTGCCAGCAGTTACTCGATCGGGGGGGCAAACATTCAGTACTTC.

A few counts support this clone. The gene calls are TRBV5-1 and TRBJ1-1, with a possible D match to TRBD1 (6 bases). Trimming took off 0 bases at V and 3 bases at J, with 9 bases between the two ends. There are 14 residues in the CDR3. Germline CDR1 is SGHRS and CDR2 is YFSETQ. This CDR3 reads CASSLEPGDTEAFF. For the CDR3, the DNA is TGCGCCAGCAGCTTGGAACCAGGGGACACTGAAGCTTTCTTT.

The chain links TRBV6-5 to TRBJ1-1; TRBD1 is a possible D gene (6 bases). CDR1 is MNHEY and CDR2 is SVGAGI in the germline V gene. V lost 2 bases and J lost 7, with 14 bases in between. This CDR3 region has 14 residues. This chain's CDR3 is CASSYRRTAFEAFF. CDR3 nucleotide sequence: TGTGCCAGCAGTTACCGAAGGACAGCATTTGAAGCTTTCTTT.

This sequence joins TRBV10-2 and TRBJ1-5; 8 bases fit TRBD1. Germline V gene lookup returns CDR1 WSHSY and CDR2 SAAADI. Unmatched junction bases numbered 8, after V lost 10 bases and J lost 6 bases. The CDR3 is 13 residues long. CDR3 bases: TGCGCCACCCGAGGACAGGGCGGTCAGCCCCAGCATTTT. Its translation is CATRGQGGQPQHF.

The chain combines TRBV6-6 with TRBJ1-5; 10 bases map to TRBD1. CDR1 MNHNY and CDR2 SVGAGI come from the germline V gene (reference sequence). CDR3 length equals 16 residues. V lost 5 bases, J lost 4 bases, and 8 bases stayed unmatched. This CDR3 reads CASSHPGQGSNQPQHF. CDR3 in DNA: TGTGCCAGCAGTCATCCGGGACAGGGGTCGAATCAGCCCCAGCATTTT.

V and J are TRBV2 and TRBJ1-1; 12 nucleotides line up with TRBD1. From germline, CDR1 is SNHLY and CDR2 FYNNEI. Trimming at V came to 8 bases and at J to 4 bases, leaving 11 bases not matched to a gene. CDR3 length equals 16 residues. CDR3 bases: TGTGCCAGCGTAACCTGGGACAGGGGGCGGGTCACTGAAGCTTTCTTT. Translated: CASVTWDRGRVTEAFF.

V usage is TRBV6-6 and J usage is TRBJ1-4, with D maybe TRBD1 (6 bases). This CDR3 comprises 15 residues. In germline, CDR1 is MNHNY, CDR2 SVGAGI (reference sequence). V was pared by 0 bases and J by 2 bases, with 7 bases between. CDR3 nucleotide sequence: TGTGCCAGCAGTTACTCAGGGGGGACTAATGAAAAACTGTTTTTT. This gives the protein CASSYSGGTNEKLFF.

This clone was counted a single time. The chain combines TRBV24-1 with TRBJ1-1, with 8 nucleotides matching TRBD1. The trim removed 1 base at V and 3 bases at J, leaving 6 bases unmatched. The germline V gene has CDR1 KGHDR and CDR2 SFDVKD. The CDR3 contains 16 residues. The CDR3 loop is CATSDFSYRGDTEAFF. The CDR3 coding sequence is TGTGCCACCAGTGATTTCTCGTACAGGGGGGACACTGAAGCTTTCTTT.

The chain is built from TRBV6-2 or TRBV6-3 and TRBJ1-1, with D perhaps TRBD1 (5 bases). V was clipped by 2 bases and J by 6 bases, with 10 bases between them. The CDR3 extends over 13 amino acids. Germline loops: CDR1 MNHEY, CDR2 SVGEGT. The CDR3 reads CASSYGGVAEAFF. CDR3 DNA: TGTGCCAGCAGTTACGGGGGGGTGGCTGAAGCTTTCTTT.

V and J are TRBV5-1 and TRBJ2-2; D call uncertain. Between the trimmed V and J ends, which lost 0 bases and 2 bases, there was a span of 8 bases. Germline V gives CDR1 SGHRS, CDR2 YFSETQ. This CDR3 has 15 amino acids. The CDR3: CASSLGRVNTGELFF. CDR3 nucleotide sequence: TGCGCCAGCAGCTTGGGTAGGGTTAACACCGGGGAGCTGTTTTTT.

About this clone: The junction shows a germline mismatch at one end, possibly a read error. The chain combines TRBV29-1 with TRBJ2-5; D perhaps matches TRBD1 (5 bases). Germline lookup yields CDR1 SQVTM and CDR2 ANQGSEA. The CDR3 contains 13 residues. CDR3: CSVEGGTQGTQYF. The CDR3 coding sequence is TGCAGCGTTGAAGGGGGCACACAAGGGACCCAGTACTTC.

The rearrangement uses TRBV19 and TRBJ1-1; D possibly corresponds to TRBD1 (6 bases). Germline V gene sequence: CDR1 LNHDA, CDR2 SQIVND (reference sequence). The V gene lost 4 bases and the J gene lost 1 base, with 10 bases spanning the gap. The CDR3 covers 14 residues. The CDR3 here is CASSKQGRNTEAFF. Here the CDR3 DNA reads TGTGCCAGTAGTAAACAGGGCCGGAACACTGAAGCTTTCTTT.

This chain links TRBV7-9 with TRBJ1-6; a possible D gene is TRBD1 (6 bases). The CDR3 is 14 residues long. The germline CDR1 and CDR2 sequences are SEHNR and FQNEAQ (reference sequence). Between the trimmed V and J ends, which lost 5 bases and 8 bases, there was a span of 13 bases. This CDR3 is CASSPGQNYSPLHF. CDR3 nucleotides: TGTGCCAGCAGCCCCGGACAGAATTATTCACCCCTCCACTTT.

The V call is TRBV6-5, the J call TRBJ2-2; 9 bases align to TRBD1. Germline V CDR1 and CDR2: MNHEY, SVGAGI. The CDR3 is 15 amino acids. V lost 6 bases to trimming and J lost 9 bases; unmatched junction nucleotides: 11. The CDR3 spells CASSPGTGRIRELFF. In DNA form, the CDR3 reads TGTGCCAGCAGCCCCGGGACAGGGCGAATTAGGGAGCTGTTTTTT.

This clone was observed a handful of times. The chain is built from TRBV4-1 and TRBJ2-7; no firm D call. This CDR3 spans 14 amino acids. Germline V gene lookup returns CDR1 MGHRA and CDR2 YSYEKL. Between the trimmed V and J ends, which lost 0 bases and 0 bases, there was a span of 6 bases. CDR3 residues: CASSQDMGSYEQYF. The CDR3 nucleotides are TGCGCCAGCAGCCAAGATATGGGCTCCTACGAGCAGTACTTC.

This rearrangement joins TRBV18 to TRBJ1-6; maybe TRBD1 (5 bases). CDR3 length: 14 amino acids. Germline-derived CDR1 and CDR2 are KGHSH and LQKENI. V was cut by 4 bases and J by 6 bases, with 10 bases left in between. The CDR3 loop reads CASSLGTSNSPLHF. Written as DNA, the CDR3 is TGTGCCAGCTCACTCGGGACCAGTAATTCACCCCTCCACTTT.

The chain uses TRBV5-6 and TRBJ1-1; 10 bases align to TRBD1. The CDR3 contains 16 residues. V dropped 4 bases and J dropped 6; count of bases not matched to a gene: 12. CDR1 is SGHDT, CDR2 YYEEEE, per germline. The CDR3 DNA follows: TGTGCCAGCAGCCCGGGACAGGGGTGGTCGGCGGCTGAAGCTTTCTTT. This encodes CASSPGQGWSAAEAFF.

The V call is TRBV19, the J call TRBJ2-1, with unresolved D. Trimming shortened V by 3 bases and J by 8 bases, and 14 bases separated the two germline ends. The CDR3 is 14 residues long. Germline-derived CDR1 and CDR2 are LNHDA and SQIVND (reference sequence). In DNA, the CDR3 is TGTGCCAGTAGTATTAAGACTCCCTCTTATGAGCAGTTCTTC. This gives the protein CASSIKTPSYEQFF. Based on the CDR3 plus reference TRBV19 and TRBJ2-1, the full variable domain is DGGITQSPKYLFRKEGQNVTLSCEQNLNHDAMYWYRQDPGQGLRLIYYSQIVNDFQKGDIAEGYSVSREKKESFPLTVTSAQKNPTAFYLCASSIKTPSYEQFFGPGTRLTVL.

The V and J genes are TRBV9 and TRBJ1-1; D is uncertain. CDR1 is SGDLS, CDR2 YYNGEE, per germline. Between the trimmed V and J ends, which lost 0 bases and 7 bases, there was a span of 10 bases. CDR3 length: 13 amino acids. The CDR3, as DNA: TGTGCCAGCAGCGTAGGATCGTTTGATGAAGCTTTCTTT. As protein: CASSVGSFDEAFF.

The J gene is TRBJ2-3, the V gene TRBV24-1; perhaps TRBD1 as D (5 bases). The V end was cut by 3 bases, the J end by 11 bases, with 17 bases between. Germline V lookup: CDR1 KGHDR, CDR2 SFDVKD. This CDR3 has 14 residues. CDR3 in DNA: TGTGCCACCAGTGATACTACAGGCGGAGACGTGCAGTATTTT. Its protein product is CATSDTTGGDVQYF.

This chain connects TRBV6-6 to TRBJ1-5; D unclear. Trimming took off 2 bases at V and 5 bases at J, with 16 bases between the two ends. In germline, CDR1 is MNHNY, CDR2 SVGAGI (reference sequence). This CDR3 region has 16 residues. The CDR3 DNA reads TGTGCCAGCAGTTACCGCAACAGCAGACTTGATCAGCCCCAGCATTTT. Its protein product is CASSYRNSRLDQPQHF.

In this sample, this clone turned up a few times. The chain couples TRBV14 to TRBJ2-2, with TRBD2 matching 7 bases. Looked up from germline, CDR1 is SGHDN and CDR2 is FVKESK. V gave up 1 base and J gave up 1 base; unmatched junction bases: 6. The CDR3 extends over 17 amino acids. This chain's CDR3 is CASSQVFGGRNTGELFF. As DNA, the CDR3 is TGTGCCAGCAGCCAAGTCTTTGGCGGGAGGAACACCGGGGAGCTGTTTTTT.

This chain connects TRBV5-8 to TRBJ2-1; 8 nucleotides align to TRBD2. Per the germline V gene, CDR1 is SGHTS and CDR2 is YDEGEE. This CDR3 region has 17 residues. V gave up 0 bases and J gave up 8 bases; unmatched junction bases: 13. CDR3 nucleotides: TGTGCCAGCAGCTTGGGACGGGAGGGCGCCTCTCGCGATGAGCAGTTCTTC. It codes for CASSLGREGASRDEQFF.

The V gene is TRBV19, the J gene TRBJ1-1, with TRBD1 as a possible D gene (5 bases). V shed 6 bases and J shed 2 bases, with 10 bases lying between them. The CDR3 length is 13 residues. Germline CDR1 and CDR2: LNHDA and SQIVND (reference sequence). The CDR3 region has the DNA TGTGCCAGTAGACGGGACGGCAACACTGAAGCTTTCTTT. Its protein is CASRRDGNTEAFF. Filled out from reference TRBV19 and TRBJ1-1, the complete variable domain reads DGGITQSPKYLFRKEGQNVTLSCEQNLNHDAMYWYRQDPGQGLRLIYYSQIVNDFQKGDIAEGYSVSREKKESFPLTVTSAQKNPTAFYLCASRRDGNTEAFFGQGTRLTVV.

The V gene is TRBV30, the J gene TRBJ2-7; 13 bases map to TRBD2. CDR1 and CDR2 from the germline V gene are GTSNPN and SVGIG (reference sequence). The trim removed 4 bases at V and 5 bases at J, leaving 11 bases unmatched. CDR3 length: 16 residues. CDR3 region: CAWKSGGTSGINEQYF. In nucleotides, the CDR3 is TGTGCCTGGAAGAGCGGGGGGACTAGCGGGATCAACGAGCAGTACTTC.

This chain connects TRBV5-5 to TRBJ2-6; tentative D call: TRBD2 (5 bases). Trimming removed 7 bases from V and 0 bases from J, with 11 bases in between. From germline, CDR1 is SGHKS and CDR2 YYEKEE (reference sequence). This CDR3 has 15 residues. The CDR3 loop is CASAHGSSGANVLTF. Written as DNA, the CDR3 is TGTGCCAGCGCACATGGGAGCTCTGGGGCCAACGTCCTGACTTTC.

The genes are TRBV15 and TRBJ1-6; D is ambiguous. Trimming removed 0 bases at V and 4 bases at J, with 22 bases between. Germline assignment: CDR1 LNHNV and CDR2 YYDKDF (reference sequence). CDR3 length: 20 residues. The CDR3 here is CATSRESFRSKTGYNSPLHF. DNA for the CDR3: TGTGCCACCAGCAGAGAATCCTTTCGCTCTAAAACGGGTTATAATTCACCCCTCCACTTT.

The chain uses TRBV6-5 and TRBJ2-7; D may match TRBD1 or TRBD2 (5 bases each). Germline V gene sequence: CDR1 MNHEY, CDR2 SVGAGI. Trimming stripped 9 bases from V and 4 bases from J, with 13 bases between. The CDR3 loop spans 12 amino acids. CDR3 sequence: CASEGTKYEQYF. The CDR3 DNA follows: TGTGCCAGTGAGGGGACCAAATACGAGCAGTACTTC.